The 24 T cell receptor beta chains given below trace back to one sample, sequenced in a study of T cell responses to AZD1222 COVID-19 vaccine. The table came from immunoSEQ multiplex PCR; TCRdb's copy has only in-frame clones and leaves some out. Of 120,000 to 150,000 clones listed, roughly 88% are singletons. This specimen was peripheral blood, taken 28 days after the second AZD1222 dose. The source of these receptors is an adult who received the AZD1222 COVID-19 vaccine.

The chain combines TRBV15 with TRBJ2-5, with TRBD1 matching 7 bases. Trimming removed 4 bases from V and 10 bases from J; junction bases left unmatched: 12. CDR1 LNHNV and CDR2 YYDKDF come from the germline V gene (reference sequence). The length of the CDR3 is 14 residues. DNA of the CDR3: TGTGCCACCAGCATGGCCAGGGGGATAGGGGACCAGTACTTC. Protein product: CATSMARGIGDQYF.

V is TRBV19 and J is TRBJ1-2; possibly TRBD1 for D (5 bases). Germline CDR1 LNHDA, CDR2 SQIVND (reference sequence). The CDR3 has 12 residues. V was pared by 7 bases and J by 4 bases, with 10 bases between. The CDR3: CASTQGAYGYTF. As DNA, the CDR3 is TGTGCCAGTACCCAGGGAGCCTATGGCTACACCTTC.

The chain has TRBV6-5 and TRBJ1-4; D is unclear. This CDR3 has 14 residues. The V and J ends lost 6 bases and 0 bases respectively, with 8 bases between them. CDR1 is MNHEY, CDR2 SVGAGI, per germline. In nucleotides, the CDR3 is TGTGCCAGCAGGGGTTTTCCAACTAATGAAAAACTGTTTTTT. This translates into CASRGFPTNEKLFF.

The genes are TRBV7-3 and TRBJ1-5; D may be TRBD1 (6 bases). From germline, CDR1 is SGHTA and CDR2 FQGTGA. V lost 5 bases, J lost 1 base, and 6 bases lay in between. The CDR3 is made up of 13 amino acids. The CDR3 nucleotides read TGTGCCAGCAGCACAGGGAGCAATCAGCCCCAGCATTTT. Translating it yields CASSTGSNQPQHF.

This clone was seen a single time. This chain links TRBV6-1 with TRBJ1-5, with D unclear. The CDR3 length is 13 residues. V lost 2 bases to trimming and J lost 7 bases, with 9 bases between them. The germline gives CDR1 MNHNS, CDR2 SASEGT. The CDR3 sequence: CASSEFDSQPQHF. The CDR3 DNA reads as TGTGCCAGCAGTGAATTTGATTCCCAGCCCCAGCATTTT.

J is TRBJ2-7 and V is TRBV5-1; D possibly corresponds to TRBD2 (6 bases). CDR3 length: 14 residues. V was cut by 6 bases and J by 0 bases, with 13 bases left in between. CDR1 is SGHRS and CDR2 is YFSETQ in the germline V gene. The CDR3 DNA reads TGCGCCAGCAAGAGCGGGTCACCCTCCTACGAGCAGTACTTC. Its protein product is CASKSGSPSYEQYF.

The chain joins TRBV6-6 to TRBJ2-2; D is ambiguous. Germline CDR1 and CDR2: MNHNY and SVGAGI (reference sequence). This CDR3 is 13 amino acids long. Trimming left V 10 bases short and J 3 bases short, with 12 bases between. The CDR3 spells CANRVGDTGELFF. CDR3 nucleotides: TGTGCCAATAGGGTTGGGGACACCGGGGAGCTGTTTTTT.

The chain links TRBV5-1 to TRBJ2-5, with D possibly being TRBD2 (6 bases). The V and J ends lost 4 bases and 2 bases respectively, with 15 bases between them. Germline assignment: CDR1 SGHRS and CDR2 YFSETQ. This CDR3 is built from 15 residues. CDR3: CASSGRGLRQETQYF. The CDR3 nucleotides are TGCGCCAGCAGCGGAAGGGGACTGCGGCAAGAGACCCAGTACTTC.

The chain uses TRBV25-1 and TRBJ2-7; maybe TRBD1 (6 bases). The CDR3 sequence is 17 residues long. Trimming removed 6 bases from V and 4 bases from J, with 25 bases in between. Germline V lookup: CDR1 MGHDK, CDR2 SYGVNS. CDR3 nucleotide sequence: TGTGCCAGCAGCCCCCGCAGGGGCCCCACTGCAAAGTACGAGCAGTACTTC. Translating gives CASSPRRGPTAKYEQYF.

The chain links TRBV9 to TRBJ2-1, with 8 bases matching TRBD2. The CDR3 has 16 residues. CDR1 is SGDLS, CDR2 YYNGEE, per germline. With 4 bases clipped from V and 8 bases from J, the junction kept 14 bases outside the gene matches. The CDR3 region is CASSSGGEGRRDEQFF. The CDR3 DNA reads TGTGCCAGCAGCTCCGGGGGGGAAGGACGACGCGATGAGCAGTTCTTC.

The count of this clone is one. The V call is TRBV9, the J call TRBJ1-2; the D is unclear. Trimming removed 3 bases from V and 2 bases from J, with 8 bases in between. The CDR3 length is 13 residues. Germline V gives CDR1 SGDLS, CDR2 YYNGEE. Here the CDR3 DNA reads TGTGCCAGCAGCGGAGGACCAAACTATGGCTACACCTTC. It is translated as CASSGGPNYGYTF.

V and J are TRBV6-5 and TRBJ1-5; 7 bases align to TRBD1. The germline V gene encodes CDR1 MNHEY and CDR2 SVGAGI. This CDR3 comprises 13 residues. Trimming removed 6 bases from V and 7 bases from J; junction bases left unmatched: 6. This CDR3 reads CASRTGMGQPQHF. Here the CDR3 DNA reads TGTGCCAGCAGGACAGGGATGGGCCAGCCCCAGCATTTT.

The chain links TRBV6-5 to TRBJ1-1, with D possibly being TRBD1 (6 bases). Germline CDR1 is MNHEY and CDR2 is SVGAGI. V was pared by 6 bases and J by 7 bases, with 18 bases between. This CDR3 is 14 amino acids long. CDR3 protein: CASSHRVGLDEAFF. The CDR3 DNA is TGTGCCAGCAGCCACAGGGTTGGCTTGGATGAAGCTTTCTTT.

The J gene is TRBJ1-2, the V gene TRBV5-1; the D gene is possibly TRBD1 (5 bases). Germline CDR1 reads SGHRS; CDR2 reads YFSETQ. Trimming took 0 bases from V and 7 from J, leaving 13 bases between them. This CDR3 region has 14 residues. CDR3 protein: CASSLDMGQGGYTF. The CDR3 bases are TGCGCCAGCAGCTTGGATATGGGGCAGGGTGGCTACACCTTC.

The rearrangement uses TRBV30 and TRBJ1-1; tentatively, D is TRBD1 (5 bases). V dropped 2 bases and J dropped 3 bases, with 7 bases sitting between them. CDR3 size: 12 residues. CDR1 is GTSNPN, CDR2 SVGIG, per germline (reference sequence). The CDR3 region is CAWSWGYTEAFF. CDR3 DNA sequence: TGTGCCTGGAGTTGGGGGTACACTGAAGCTTTCTTT.

The chain couples TRBV27 to TRBJ2-2; maybe TRBD2 (8 bases). Per germline, CDR1 MNHEY and CDR2 SMNVEV (reference sequence). The CDR3 runs to 14 residues. V was trimmed by 10 bases and J by 3 bases, leaving 15 bases between them. The CDR3 reads CATREGQYTGELFF. Here the CDR3 DNA reads TGTGCCACCCGGGAGGGACAGTACACCGGGGAGCTGTTTTTT.

The CDR3 bases are TGTGCCATCAGTGAGTCGACAGGGGGCCGGGACGAGCAGTACTTC. This encodes CAISESTGGRDEQYF. This rearrangement joins TRBV10-3 to TRBJ2-7; 10 bases map to TRBD1. Germline V gene sequence: CDR1 ENHRY, CDR2 SYGVKD. V dropped 0 bases and J dropped 5; count of bases not matched to a gene: 4. CDR3 length equals 15 residues.

The rearrangement uses TRBV27 and TRBJ2-3; D unresolved. The germline CDR1 and CDR2 sequences are MNHEY and SMNVEV (reference sequence). Trimming pared 6 bases from V and 0 bases from J, leaving 7 bases between. CDR3 length equals 13 residues. The CDR3 is CASRPPSTDTQYF. For the CDR3, the DNA is TGTGCCAGCAGACCCCCAAGCACAGATACGCAGTATTTT.

The CDR3 is CASSERGQGVYNEQFF. The CDR3 DNA reads TGTGCCAGCAGCGAGAGGGGACAGGGGGTCTACAATGAGCAGTTCTTC. The chain combines TRBV9 with TRBJ2-1, with 11 bases aligning to TRBD1. CDR1 and CDR2 from the germline V gene are SGDLS and YYNGEE. The CDR3 totals 16 residues. J gave up 3 bases and V 3 bases, and 5 bases lay outside the gene matches. Drawing the rest from reference TRBV9 and TRBJ2-1, the complete variable domain is DSGVTQTPKHLITATGQRVTLRCSPRSGDLSVYWYQQSLDQGLQFLIQYYNGEERAKGNILERFSAQQFPDLHSELNLSSLELGDSALYFCASSERGQGVYNEQFFGPGTRLTVL.

The J gene is TRBJ1-1, the V gene TRBV7-9; 9 nucleotides match TRBD1. Trimming removed 1 base from V and 6 bases from J; junction bases left unmatched: 9. Germline V gives CDR1 SEHNR, CDR2 FQNEAQ (reference sequence). CDR3 length: 16 residues. The CDR3, as DNA: TGTGCCAGCAGCTTAGGGCAACAGGGGGCGAGGGCTGAAGCTTTCTTT. This gives the protein CASSLGQQGARAEAFF.

The chain has TRBV12-3 or TRBV12-4 and TRBJ2-1; 9 positions match TRBD1. This CDR3 is 13 amino acids long. With V trimmed by 7 bases and J by 6 bases, 4 bases remained unmatched. The CDR3 DNA is TGTGCCAGCACGGGACAGGGTCGCAATGAGCAGTTCTTC. Its protein is CASTGQGRNEQFF.

This clone was seen a handful of times. The chain joins TRBV7-9 to TRBJ2-7, with no clear D. V lost 1 base and J lost 6, with 10 bases in between. The CDR3 length is 13 residues. Germline values: CDR1 SEHNR, CDR2 FQNEAQ (reference sequence). The CDR3 region is CASSLVIGGEQYF. For the CDR3, the DNA is TGTGCCAGCAGCTTAGTTATAGGTGGCGAGCAGTACTTC.

The rearrangement uses TRBV6-5 and TRBJ1-1; the D is unclear. The CDR3 has 12 residues. The V gene lost 4 bases and the J gene lost 6 bases, with 9 bases spanning the gap. Per the germline V gene, CDR1 is MNHEY and CDR2 is SVGAGI. The CDR3 spells CASSSSGAEAFF. CDR3 nucleotides: TGTGCCAGCAGTTCCTCCGGGGCTGAAGCTTTCTTT.

This sequence joins TRBV5-4 and TRBJ1-4; tentatively, D is TRBD1 (5 bases). Trimming removed 4 bases from V and 0 bases from J, with 19 bases in between. This CDR3 spans 18 amino acids. Germline-derived CDR1 and CDR2 are SGHNT and YYREEE (reference sequence). The CDR3 DNA reads as TGTGCCAGCAGCCTTAAGACAGCATTTACCTCAACTAATGAAAAACTGTTTTTT. Its protein is CASSLKTAFTSTNEKLFF.